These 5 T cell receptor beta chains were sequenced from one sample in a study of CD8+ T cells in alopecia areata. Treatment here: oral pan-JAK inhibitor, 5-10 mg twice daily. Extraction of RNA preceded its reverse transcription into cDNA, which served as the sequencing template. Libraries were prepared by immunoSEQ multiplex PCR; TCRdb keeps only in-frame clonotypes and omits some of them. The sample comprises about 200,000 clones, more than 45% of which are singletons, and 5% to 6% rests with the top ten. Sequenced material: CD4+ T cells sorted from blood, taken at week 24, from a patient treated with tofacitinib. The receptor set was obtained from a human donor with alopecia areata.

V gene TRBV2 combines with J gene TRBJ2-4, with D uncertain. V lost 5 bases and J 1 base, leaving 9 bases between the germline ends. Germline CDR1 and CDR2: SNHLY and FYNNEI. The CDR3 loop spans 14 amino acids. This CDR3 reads CASSPDRAKNIQYF. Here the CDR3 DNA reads TGTGCCAGCAGTCCAGATAGGGCCAAAAACATTCAGTACTTC.

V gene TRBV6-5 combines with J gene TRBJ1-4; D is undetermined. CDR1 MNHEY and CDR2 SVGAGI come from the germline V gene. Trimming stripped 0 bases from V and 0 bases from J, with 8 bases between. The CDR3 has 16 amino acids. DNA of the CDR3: TGTGCCAGCAGTTACTCTTCGAGGACAACTAATGAAAAACTGTTTTTT. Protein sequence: CASSYSSRTTNEKLFF.

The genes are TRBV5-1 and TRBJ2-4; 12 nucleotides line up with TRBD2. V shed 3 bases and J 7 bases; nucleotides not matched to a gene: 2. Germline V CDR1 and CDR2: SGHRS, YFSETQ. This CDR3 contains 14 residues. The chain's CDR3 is CASSSTSGSNIQYF. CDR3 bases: TGCGCCAGCAGCTCGACTAGCGGGAGTAACATTCAGTACTTC.

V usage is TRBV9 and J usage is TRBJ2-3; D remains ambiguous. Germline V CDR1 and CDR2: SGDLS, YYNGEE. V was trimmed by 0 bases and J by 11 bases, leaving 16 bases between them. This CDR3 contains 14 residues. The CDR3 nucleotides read TGTGCCAGCAGCGTAGGGGGAACCGGGCCCGAGCAGTATTTT. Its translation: CASSVGGTGPEQYF.

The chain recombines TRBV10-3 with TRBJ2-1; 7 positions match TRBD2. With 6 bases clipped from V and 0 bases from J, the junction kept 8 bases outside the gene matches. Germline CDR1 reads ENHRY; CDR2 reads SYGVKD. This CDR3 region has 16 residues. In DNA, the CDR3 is TGTGCCATCAGGGGGATGAGCGGGGACTCCTACAATGAGCAGTTCTTC. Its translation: CAIRGMSGDSYNEQFF.